Here is one T cell receptor beta chain with its context. Original processing notes: Using reference gene primer amplification, nucleated cell counts were estimated. Sequencing was performed with immunoSEQ multiplex PCR; in TCRdb, only in-frame clones are kept and a portion is missing. V, J and clone size reflect that table, while D and trimming were determined from the DNA. In the table there are roughly 250,000 clones, 65% to 85% of which are singletons. The CDR3 is made up of 15 amino acids. Germline-derived CDR1 and CDR2 are MNHEY and SVGAGI. The ends were cut back, 7 bases at V and 0 bases at J, with 10 bases in the middle. The data were obtained in a study of blood T cell repertoires in COVID-19. Study details: Spain, Italy and the United States supplied samples that represented acute and convalescent COVID-19. PBMCs, B-cell-depleted T cells, or T cells were the source of the cDNA or gDNA that made up the material.

The material sequenced was peripheral blood. The rearrangement links TRBV6-5 to TRBJ1-6; D gene uncertain. This clonotype originated in a woman aged 40 to 50 with active or convalescent COVID-19. CDR3 sequence (DNA): TGTGCCAGCACCGACATAAGCTCCTATAATTCACCCCTCCACTTT. Amino acids: CASTDISSYNSPLHF.